This T cell receptor (beta chain) is from a study of shared clonotypes between healthy human individuals. The germline CDR1 and CDR2 sequences are MNHEY and SMNVEV (reference sequence). The CDR3 runs 15 residues. V was shortened by 6 bases and J by 6 bases, with 18 bases between the two germline ends. A CD45RA+ naive subset and a CD45RA-negative memory subset were split from CD4+ cells. TCRdb's table, derived via immunoSEQ multiplex PCR, lists solely in-frame clones and lacks some. The profile shows roughly 1.4 million clones, just under 99% of them singletons. The source of this sequence is a man aged 25 to 40 in good health. The V gene is TRBV27, the J gene TRBJ2-1; tentatively, D is TRBD1 (6 bases). The specimen sequenced was naive CD4+ T cells sorted from blood. Stated subset: CD45RA+ positively selected. The CDR3 DNA reads TGTGCCAGCAGCCCTATACTAGACAGGCCCAATGAGCAGTTCTTC. Amino acids: CASSPILDRPNEQFF.